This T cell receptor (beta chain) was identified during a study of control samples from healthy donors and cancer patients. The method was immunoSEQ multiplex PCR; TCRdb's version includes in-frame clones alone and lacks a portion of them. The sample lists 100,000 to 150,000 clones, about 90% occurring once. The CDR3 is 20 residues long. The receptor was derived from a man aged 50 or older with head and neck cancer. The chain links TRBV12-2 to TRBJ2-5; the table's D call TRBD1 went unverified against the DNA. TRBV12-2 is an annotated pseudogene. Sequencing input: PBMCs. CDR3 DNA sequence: TGTGCAAGTCGGATCCGGGGCCGGGACAGTGGAGGTTCGCCATTCGGGACCCAGTACTTC. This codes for CASRIRGRDSGGSPFGTQYF.